The present T cell receptor beta chain was sequenced within a study of shared clonotypes between healthy human individuals. Produced via immunoSEQ multiplex PCR; TCRdb's table is partial and in-frame only. Found here are 2.3 million or so clones, 85% to 95% of them singletons; the top ten hold 0.39%. Germline V gene data show CDR1 as SGHKS and CDR2 as YYEKEE (reference sequence). Trimming took 2 bases from V and 4 from J, leaving 10 bases between them. The CDR3 covers 14 residues. This TCR came from a man between 18 and 29 years old in good health. Some clones in this sample may be carry-over from other donors' samples. The rearrangement uses TRBV5-5 and TRBJ1-5; D perhaps matches TRBD1 (6 bases). The sample consisted of naive CD4+ T cells from PBMCs. The sample's subset: CD45RA+ positively selected. The CDR3 sequence: CASSLSRGNQPQHF. The CDR3 DNA sequence: TGTGCCAGCAGCTTATCCAGGGGAAATCAGCCCCAGCATTTT.